This TCR beta chain came from a study of T cell repertoires in cytomegalovirus infection. On the study more broadly: It can be stated that public TCR beta signatures indicated CMV infection as well as a matching HLA type.

Germline-derived CDR1 and CDR2 are SGHTA and FQGNSA. V was pared by 5 bases and J by 9 bases, with 8 bases of the junction left unmatched. CDR3 length: 15 amino acids. TCRdb redid the calling of the reads with MiXCR, one entry per CDR3 protein. Among about 140,000 distinct CDR3 sequences listed, 5.5% to 7% were seen once. This clonotype showed up many times. The antigen is undetermined. Study results and limitations: CMV carriers having the relevant HLA were flagged by cumulative public TCR beta family frequency. The ex vivo response was dominated by HLA-C-restricted CMV-specific TCR beta clonotypes.

This chain links TRBV7-2 with TRBJ1-6; 9 positions agree with TRBD1. The receptor was derived from a human donor in good health (CMV status not recorded). Some clones in this sample may be carry-over from other donors' samples. Sequencing was carried out using PBMCs. The CDR3 spells CASSMGTGRGSPLHF. The CDR3, as DNA: TGTGCCAGCAGCATGGGGACAGGGCGGGGTTCACCCCTCCACTTT.